These 19 T cell receptor beta chains were sequenced from one sample in a study of breast tumors, draining lymph nodes, adjacent tissues (dated by TCRdb to 2016 to 2017). The library was prepared using multiplex PCR. The sample was run on an Illumina HiSeq 2000. TCRdb took the public reads, trimmed them with fastp at Q25, ran MiXCR for clone calling and kept in-frame beta chains. Rows are unified per CDR3 protein, each entry keeping the most common DNA and genes. For this sample there are under 150,000 distinct CDR3 sequences; about 22% appear just once. The ten largest make up around 2.6% of the sample. The lymph node samples were taken from the axillary draining lymph nodes of breast cancer patients. Sequenced: axillary lymph node tissue. The receptor source for this set is a female donor with breast cancer. Some clones in this sample may be carry-over from other donors' samples.

In its sample, this clonotype was seen many times. The rearrangement joins TRBV9 to TRBJ2-3; 14 positions match TRBD2. Trimming cost V 4 bases and J 4 bases; bases outside gene matches: 14. This CDR3 is built from 19 residues. Germline lookup yields CDR1 SGDLS and CDR2 YYNGEE. CDR3 amino acids: CASSQSKLRGLAGADTQYF. DNA of the CDR3: TGTGCCAGCAGCCAGAGCAAGCTCCGGGGACTAGCGGGAGCAGATACGCAGTATTTT.

As to this clonotype: Being one base from a much bigger clone, this may be a read error. This chain joins TRBV3-1 and TRBJ2-5, with a possible D match to TRBD1 (7 bases). Germline assignment: CDR1 LGHDT and CDR2 YNNKEL (reference sequence). The CDR3 is 16 residues long. Trimming left V 0 bases short and J 7 bases short, with 18 bases between. CDR3 nucleotide sequence: TGTGCCAGCAGCCAAGATCTGTACAGGGGAGGCGGGACCCAGTACTTC. It codes for CASSQDLYRGGGTQYF.

This clonotype was counted between two and nine times. This could be a read error, since a much larger clone is one nucleotide away. The rearrangement joins TRBV7-8 to TRBJ2-1, with a tentative D call TRBD2 (5 bases). The CDR3 is 15 residues long. Germline V gene lookup returns CDR1 SGHVS and CDR2 FQNEAQ. The ends were cut back, 4 bases at V and 1 base at J, with 11 bases in the middle. The CDR3 spells CASSSIGRSYNEQFF. The CDR3 DNA is TGTGCCAGCAGCTCTATAGGGAGATCCTACAATGAGCAGTTCTTC.

About this clonotype: This may stem from a read error, because a much larger clone lies one nucleotide away. The chain employs TRBV7-9 and TRBJ2-3; 8 nucleotides align to TRBD1. This CDR3 has 14 amino acids. Germline CDR1 reads SEHNR; CDR2 reads FQNEAQ (reference sequence). CDR3 in amino acids: CASSRTGGADAQYF. In DNA form, the CDR3 reads TGTGCCAGCAGCCGCACAGGGGGAGCAGATGCGCAGTATTTT.

About this clonotype: This sequence may be a read error, since a much larger clone differs from it by one base. The CDR3 sequence: CASSEASVWGSTDTQYF. CDR3 DNA sequence: TGTGCCAGCAGTGAAGCGAGTGTGTGGGGTAGCACAGATACGCAGTATTTT. The chain has TRBV6-1 and TRBJ2-3, with D uncertain. The ends were cut back, 0 bases at V and 0 bases at J, with 13 bases in the middle. There are 17 residues in the CDR3. Germline CDR1 MNHNS, CDR2 SASEGT.

The J gene is TRBJ2-7, the V gene TRBV18, with D tentatively TRBD1 (6 bases). Deletions cut 3 bases from V and 7 bases from J, with 22 bases between. Germline CDR1 and CDR2: KGHSH and LQKENI. This CDR3 is built from 16 residues. CDR3 DNA: TGTGCCAGCTCACCGCCTCCTACAGGGATGGTGCGGGAGCAGTACTTC. Residues: CASSPPPTGMVREQYF. Looking up the rest from reference TRBV18 and TRBJ2-7 gives the full variable domain: NAGVMQNPRHLVRRRGQEARLRCSPMKGHSHVYWYRQLPEEGLKFMVYLQKENIIDESGMPKERFSAEFPKEGPSILRIQQVVRGDSAAYFCASSPPPTGMVREQYFGPGTRLTVT.

The chain recombines TRBV6-1 with TRBJ2-4; TRBD2 might be the D (5 bases). Looked up from germline, CDR1 is MNHNS and CDR2 is SASEGT. Trimming cost V 3 bases and J 6 bases, with 15 bases left between them. This CDR3 has 15 amino acids. CDR3 region: CASSEVVGALNIQYF. DNA for the CDR3: TGTGCCAGCAGTGAGGTGGTGGGAGCGCTAAACATTCAGTACTTC.

As concerns this clonotype: An end of the junction differs from the germline gene, which may be a read error. The chain has TRBV5-5 and TRBJ2-2, with TRBD2 identical over 7 bases. The CDR3 covers 15 residues. Germline V gene sequence: CDR1 SGHKS, CDR2 YYEKEE (reference sequence). The CDR3 sequence: CASRMGLLDTGELSF. In nucleotides, the CDR3 is TGTGCCAGCAGAATGGGACTACTAGACACCGGGGAGCTGTCTTTT.

In regard to this clonotype: This may come from a read error, since a much larger clone is one base off. The chain links TRBV7-2 to TRBJ1-5, with D hard to call. Germline CDR1 reads SGHTA; CDR2 reads FQGNSA. The CDR3 consists of 13 residues. In DNA form, the CDR3 reads TGTGCCGGCAGTGGGCGGGTTGGGCAGCCCCAGCATTTT. It encodes CAGSGRVGQPQHF.

This clonotype came up many times. V usage is TRBV18 and J usage is TRBJ2-5; TRBD1 agrees at 7 bases. CDR3 length equals 14 residues. Germline V gene lookup returns CDR1 KGHSH and CDR2 LQKENI. V lost 0 bases and J lost 5; bases outside the gene matches: 3. The CDR3 loop reads CASSPPTGYETQYF. The CDR3 DNA is TGTGCCAGCTCACCACCGACAGGGTACGAGACCCAGTACTTC.

This rearrangement joins TRBV6-6 to TRBJ1-5; 10 nucleotides match TRBD1. Germline CDR1 MNHNY, CDR2 SVGAGI (reference sequence). CDR3 length equals 16 residues. V trimming: 3 bases; J trimming: 4 bases; junction bases outside the gene matches: 6. The CDR3 DNA reads as TGTGCCAGCAGTTATGAGGGACAGGGGCGGAATCAGCCCCAGCATTTT. This gives the protein CASSYEGQGRNQPQHF.

Of note for this clonotype: The junction departs from germline at one end; a sequencing error may be responsible. J is TRBJ2-3 and V is TRBV2; no clear D. The CDR3 is 13 residues long. The V gene's germline CDR1 is SNHLY and CDR2 FYNNEI. CDR3 DNA: TGTGCCAGCAATGAAGACGGCACAGATACGCAGTATTTT. This encodes CASNEDGTDTQYF.

This clonotype showed up many times. The chain carries TRBV19 and TRBJ2-3; D possibly matches TRBD1 or TRBD2 (6 bases each). V gave up 5 bases and J gave up 4 bases, with 16 bases separating them. The germline V gene has CDR1 LNHDA and CDR2 SQIVND (reference sequence). The length of the CDR3 is 15 residues. The CDR3 DNA is TGTGCCAGTAGTGGGCGACTAGGGGGTGCAGATACGCAGTATTTT. The encoded protein is CASSGRLGGADTQYF.

There are many counts of this clonotype. The rearrangement uses TRBV7-9 and TRBJ1-6; the D is unclear. Trimming cost V 3 bases and J 7 bases, with 4 bases left between them. The CDR3 has 12 amino acids. Germline CDR1 and CDR2: SEHNR and FQNEAQ (reference sequence). CDR3 in DNA: TGTGCCAGCAGCTTGGACAATTCACCCCTCCACTTT. Its protein is CASSLDNSPLHF.

For this clonotype: A much more abundant neighbour one base away suggests this may be a read error. The CDR3 sequence: CATSDLEAGGGTDTQYF. DNA for the CDR3: TGTGCCACCAGTGATCTAGAAGCGGGAGGAGGGACAGATACGCAGTATTTT. The chain joins TRBV24-1 to TRBJ2-3, with TRBD2 identical over 9 bases. The CDR3 runs to 17 residues. The junction had 9 bases not matched to a gene; V was cut back by 3 bases and J by 3 bases. Germline CDR1 reads KGHDR; CDR2 reads SFDVKD.

This clonotype was counted at least ten times. The CDR3 DNA reads as TGCAGCTATCAGGGGAACCAAGAGACCCAGTACTTC. Amino acids: CSYQGNQETQYF. The chain links TRBV29-1 to TRBJ2-5; tentatively, D is TRBD1 (6 bases). The germline CDR1 and CDR2 sequences are SQVTM and ANQGSEA. The CDR3 length is 12 residues. Trimming shortened V by 8 bases and J by 0 bases, and 10 bases separated the two germline ends. Drawing the rest from reference TRBV29-1 and TRBJ2-5, the complete variable domain is SAVISQKPSRDICQRGTSLTIQCQVDSQVTMMFWYRQQPGQSLTLIATANQGSEATYESGFVIDKFPISRPNLTFSTLTVSNMSPEDSSIYLCSYQGNQETQYFGPGTRLLVL.

As concerns this clonotype: Just one base apart from a much larger clone, this may be a read error. Here the CDR3 omits its conserved ending phenylalanine or tryptophan, so a read error is the likely source. The chain carries TRBV2 and TRBJ1-5, with D possibly TRBD1 on 5 matching bases. The germline V gene has CDR1 SNHLY and CDR2 FYNNEI. The CDR3 length is 15 residues. Deletions cut 3 bases from V and 1 base from J, with 10 bases between. CDR3 sequence (DNA): TGTGCCAGCAGTGAGGGGGTGGCGAGCAATCAGCCCCAGCATATT. Its translation: CASSEGVASNQPQHI.

The V and J genes are TRBV14 and TRBJ2-7; unclear D gene. This CDR3 comprises 14 residues. Germline CDR1 and CDR2: SGHDN and FVKESK. Trimming shortened V by 4 bases and J by 1 base, and 11 bases separated the two germline ends. The CDR3 sequence is CASSPRYQSYEQYF. CDR3 in DNA: TGTGCCAGCAGCCCCCGCTACCAATCCTACGAGCAGTACTTC. Full variable domain (outside the CDR3, taken from reference TRBV14 and TRBJ2-7): EAGVTQFPSHSVIEKGQTVTLRCDPISGHDNLYWYRRVMGKEIKFLLHFVKESKQDESGMPNNRFLAERTGGTYSTLKVQPAELEDSGVYFCASSPRYQSYEQYFGPGTRLTVT.

The V gene is TRBV3-1, the J gene TRBJ2-3; 8 bases are shared with TRBD2. Germline CDR1 LGHDT, CDR2 YNNKEL (reference sequence). J was trimmed by 6 bases and V by 1 base; bases with no gene match: 15. This CDR3 has 18 residues. The CDR3 DNA sequence: TGTGCCAGCAGCCAAGTGTATGGGAAGCGGGAGCCTGGGGATACGCAGTATTTT. Protein product: CASSQVYGKREPGDTQYF.